The rows below give T cell receptor beta chains drawn from one sample of a study of tumor and adjacent non-tumor tissue in lung cancer. MiXCR was run by TCRdb on the multiplex PCR reads, yielding one entry per CDR3 protein. This table has about 86,000 distinct CDR3 sequences, approximately 73% appearing once. The sample was distant non-tumor lung tissue. The receptors here all came from a woman between 50 and 59 years old with non-small cell lung cancer. Both conserved end residues are part of each CDR3. The D gene is left open where the match is weak. Clone size is given for some rows only: seen once, a few or many times, or a class if the clone is expanded.

TRBJ1-5 | . | 15 | TRBV5-5 | . | CASCFNPDWNQPQHF | TGTGCCAGTTGCTTTAACCCGGACTGGAATCAGCCCCAGCATTTT
TRBJ2-4 | TRBD1 | 16 | TRBV20-1 | . | CSAPGQGLLAKNIQYF | TGCAGTGCCCCGGGACAGGGCCTTTTAGCCAAAAACATTCAATACTTC
TRBJ2-1 | TRBD1 | 16 | TRBV24-1 | once | CATSETWTGYANEQFF | TGTGCCACCAGTGAGACCTGGACAGGATACGCCAATGAGCAGTTCTTC
TRBJ2-3 | . | 19 | TRBV6-5 | . | CASSYSTWNSLRTTDTQYF | TGTGCCAGCAGTTACTCCACCTGGAACTCCCTCCGAACCACAGATACGCAGTATTTT
TRBJ1-5 | . | 14 | TRBV6-1 | few | CASARTEGNQAQHF | TGTGCCAGCGCCCGGACAGAAGGCAATCAGGCCCAGCATTTT
TRBJ2-1 | . | 11 | TRBV7-9 | . | CASSFQDVLLF | TGTGCCAGCAGCTTTCAGGATGTTTTGCTCTTC
TRBJ2-6 | . | 16 | TRBV4-2 | . | CASSQDTNSGINVLTF | TGTGCCAGCAGCCAAGATACAAACTCTGGGATCAACGTCCTGACTTTC
TRBJ2-7 | TRBD2 | 16 | TRBV11-1 | . | CDNSPGLAPISYEQYF | TGTGACAACAGCCCCGGACTAGCGCCGATCTCCTACGAGCAGTACTTT
TRBJ2-7 | . | 17 | TRBV20-1 | . | CSLEWTGPLPRPYEQYF | TGCAGTTTGGAGTGGACGGGTCCCTTACCTCGGCCCTACGAGCAGTACTTC
TRBJ2-7 | . | 16 | TRBV6-5 | . | CGSSYVSAPIAYEQYF | TGTGGCAGCAGTTACGTCTCAGCTCCGATTGCCTACGAGCAGTACTTC
TRBJ2-5 | . | 12 | TRBV12-3/TRBV12-4 | . | CTSSWGLETQYF | TGTACCAGCAGTTGGGGGCTGGAGACCCAGTACTTC
TRBJ2-7 | . | 15 | TRBV4-1 | . | CASGQEVRPSYEQYF | TGCGCCAGCGGCCAAGAGGTTCGGCCTTCCTACGAGCAGTACTTC
TRBJ1-1 | . | 15 | TRBV28 | . | CASSLSAGDGTEAYF | TGTGCCAGCAGTTTATCAGCTGGTGATGGAACTGAAGCTTACTTT
TRBJ2-1 | TRBD2 | 17 | TRBV29-1 | . | CSVEDLAGWSSYIERFF | TGCAGTGTTGAAGATCTAGCGGGGTGGAGCTCCTACATTGAGCGGTTCTTC
TRBJ1-1 | TRBD1 | 15 | TRBV4-2 | many | CASSPEGQVNTEAFF | TGTGCCAGCAGCCCAGAGGGACAGGTAAACACTGAAGCTTTCTTT
TRBJ2-5 | TRBD1 | 14 | TRBV11-1 | . | CASSPGQGLEIQYF | TGTGCCAGTAGCCCGGGACAGGGCCTAGAGATCCAGTACTTC
TRBJ2-7 | . | 14 | TRBV6-2/TRBV6-3 | . | CASNSVGDSYKQYF | TGTGCCAGCAATTCAGTGGGAGATTCTTACAAGCAGTACTTC
TRBJ2-1 | . | 14 | TRBV28 | . | CANSLIVSYIEQFF | TGTGCCAACAGTTTGATTGTCTCCTACATTGAGCAGTTCTTC
TRBJ2-7 | TRBD1 | 14 | TRBV25-1 | many | CASSESGDRREQYF | TGTGCCAGCAGTGAATCCGGGGACAGACGCGAGCAGTACTTC
TRBJ2-5 | TRBD1 | 14 | TRBV5-1 | many | CASTRTGRGETQYF | TGCGCCAGCACTCGGACAGGCAGAGGGGAGACCCAGTACTTC
TRBJ2-7 | TRBD1 | 15 | TRBV12-3/TRBV12-4 | . | CTSSPPGQGTYEQYF | TGTACCAGCAGTCCTCCGGGACAGGGGACCTACGAACAGTACTTC
TRBJ2-7 | . | 14 | TRBV20-1 | . | CSASKLAMSYGHYF | TGCAGTGCCAGCAAACTAGCTATGTCCTACGGGCACTACTTC
TRBJ1-1 | . | 14 | TRBV7-8 | medium-sized | CASSLQASSTEAFF | TGTGCCAGCAGCTTACAGGCCTCTAGCACTGAAGCTTTCTTT
TRBJ2-3 | TRBD2 | 16 | TRBV4-2 | . | CANCQYGLAGSDTQYF | TGTGCCAACTGCCAGTACGGACTAGCGGGATCAGATACGCAGTATTTT
TRBJ2-7 | TRBD2 | 17 | TRBV29-1 | many | CSVEVPSGAYDSYEQYF | TGCAGCGTTGAGGTTCCTAGCGGGGCCTACGACTCCTACGAGCAGTACTTC
TRBJ1-4 | . | 16 | TRBV12-3/TRBV12-4 | . | CASHHHNTVGGEKLFF | TGTGCCAGCCACCACCACAACACAGTGGGAGGAGAAAAACTCTTTTTT
TRBJ1-6 | . | 15 | TRBV6-5 | once | CANSHQEAGSSPLHF | TGTGCCAACAGCCATCAGGAGGCGGGAAGTTCACCCCTCCACTTT
TRBJ2-7 | . | 14 | TRBV7-9 | . | CASSPHGGSHEQYF | TGTGCCAGCAGCCCGCACGGCGGATCCCACGAGCAGTACTTC
TRBJ2-7 | . | 14 | TRBV6-1 | . | CASMEGQGDYEQYF | TGTGCCAGCATGGAGGGACAAGGTGACTACGAGCAGTACTTC
TRBJ2-1 | TRBD2 | 18 | TRBV11-2 | . | CASSPRSGRAGSYIGRFF | TGTGCCAGCAGCCCCAGAAGCGGGAGGGCCGGGTCCTACATTGGGCGGTTCTTC
TRBJ2-1 | . | 15 | TRBV4-2 | many | CASSSGPQVSDEQFF | TGTGCCAGCAGCTCCGGACCACAGGTGTCTGATGAGCAGTTCTTC